What follows are 6 T cell receptor beta chains derived from one specimen sequenced in a study of prognosis after radiotherapy for stage I lung cancer. From genomic DNA, TCR beta CDR3 was amplified by two-round multiplex PCR. Primers targeting each individual TRBV and TRBJ gene were applied in first-round PCR. MiXCR was run by TCRdb on the multiplex PCR reads, yielding one entry per CDR3 protein. The table records about 51,000 distinct CDR3 sequences, 30% to 40% of them present only once. The sequenced sample was PBMCs, obtained before or after stereotactic body radiation therapy (not recorded which). These receptors all come from a donor over 45 with non-small cell lung cancer.

This clonotype has ten or more counts. The chain joins TRBV7-2 to TRBJ2-1, with 7 bases that match TRBD2. Germline CDR1 reads SGHTA; CDR2 reads FQGNSA. The V segment lost 6 bases and the J segment 8 bases; nucleotides outside the gene matches: 16. The CDR3 is made up of 16 amino acids. CDR3 DNA: TGTGCCAGCAGTTGGAGAGCGGGATGGGGGAAGGATGAGCAGTTCTTC. Translating gives CASSWRAGWGKDEQFF.

By sample fraction, this clonotype is medium-sized (0.01 to 0.1%). The rearrangement links TRBV7-2 to TRBJ2-2, with TRBD2 matching over 8 bases. This CDR3 contains 16 residues. Germline CDR1 and CDR2: SGHTA and FQGNSA. With V trimmed by 5 bases and J by 1 base, 6 bases remained unmatched. The DNA of the CDR3 is TGTGCCAGCAGCGTTTTAGCGGGGTTGAACACCGGGGAGCTGTTTTTT. This gives the protein CASSVLAGLNTGELFF.

With respect to this clonotype: A much larger clone sits a single nucleotide away, making a read error possible. The chain is built from TRBV6-5 and TRBJ2-5; D possibly corresponds to TRBD1 (5 bases). This CDR3 comprises 14 residues. Germline V gene lookup returns CDR1 MNHEY and CDR2 SVGAGI. CDR3 region: CASSSLGPQDTQYF. CDR3 bases: TGTGCCAGCAGTTCCCTGGGGCCGCAAGATACCCAGTACTTC.

With regard to this clonotype: A single base separates this from a much larger clone, so it may be a read error. CDR3 in amino acids: CASSLGGLGEKMFF. DNA for the CDR3: TGTGCCAGCAGCTTAGGGGGACTCGGTGAAAAAATGTTTTTT. The chain joins TRBV7-8 to TRBJ1-4, with D possibly matching TRBD1 (5 bases). The germline gives CDR1 SGHVS, CDR2 FQNEAQ. This CDR3 is 14 amino acids long.

This clonotype was picked up many times. The chain links TRBV6-2 or TRBV6-3 to TRBJ1-2; TRBD1 aligns across 9 bases. The V segment lost 2 bases and the J segment 12 bases; nucleotides outside the gene matches: 7. The CDR3 spans 13 residues. The germline gives CDR1 MNHEY, CDR2 SVGEGT. The chain's CDR3 is CASSYTEGQGHTF. CDR3 DNA: TGTGCCAGCAGTTACACGGAGGGACAGGGACACACCTTC.

This clonotype was recorded a few times. Possible read error: a much larger clone is one base away. The V gene is TRBV11-3, the J gene TRBJ2-2; TRBD2 might be the D (6 bases). The V gene's germline CDR1 is SGHNT and CDR2 YENEEA. The V gene lost 2 bases and the J gene lost 6 bases, with 19 bases spanning the gap. The length of the CDR3 is 17 residues. The CDR3 nucleotides are TGTGCCAGCAGCTTACCCGGCCGGGGGACGATCTCCGGGGAGCTGTTTTTT. Protein: CASSLPGRGTISGELFF. Using reference TRBV11-3 and TRBJ2-2 for the parts outside the CDR3, the full variable domain is EAGVVQSPRYKIIEKKQPVAFWCNPISGHNTLYWYLQNLGQGPELLIRYENEEAVDDSQLPKDRFSAERLKGVDSTLKIQPAELGDSAVYLCASSLPGRGTISGELFFGEGSRLTVL.